One sample yielded the 24 T cell receptor beta chains listed below, sequenced in a study of blood T cell repertoires in COVID-19. Using immunoSEQ multiplex PCR, the repertoire was profiled, and TCRdb retains in-frame clones only, with some absent. The profile covers roughly 150,000 clones, with 88% appearing a single time and around 26% taken by the ten largest. The source material was peripheral blood. Receptors originate from a human donor in a cohort sampled during active COVID-19.

CDR3 sequence: CASSLKTGGDADTQYF. The CDR3 DNA is TGTGCCAGCAGCTTGAAGACGGGGGGTGACGCAGATACGCAGTATTTT. The genes are TRBV5-4 and TRBJ2-3; 7 bases map to TRBD2. CDR1 SGHNT and CDR2 YYREEE come from the germline V gene (reference sequence). This CDR3 is 16 amino acids long. Germline trimming cut 1 base from V and 4 bases from J; bases unmatched to any gene: 9.

The chain joins TRBV6-6 to TRBJ1-5, with D possibly TRBD1 on 6 matching bases. V lost 6 bases, J lost 7 bases, and 13 bases lay in between. Germline V gives CDR1 MNHNY, CDR2 SVGAGI (reference sequence). The CDR3 extends over 13 amino acids. CDR3: CASRHRDFQPQHF. CDR3 in DNA: TGTGCCAGCAGACACAGGGATTTCCAGCCCCAGCATTTT.

This clone appeared a single time. This sequence joins TRBV9 and TRBJ1-2, with no clear D. With 4 bases removed from V and 1 base from J, the gap between germline ends came to 5 bases. In germline, CDR1 is SGDLS, CDR2 YYNGEE. The CDR3 is made up of 12 amino acids. The CDR3 bases are TGTGCCAGCAGCCAAAATAACTATGGCTACACCTTC. Its translation: CASSQNNYGYTF.

The chain joins TRBV7-2 to TRBJ1-2; no clear D. Germline V gives CDR1 SGHTA, CDR2 FQGNSA. This CDR3 has 11 amino acids. The V gene lost 10 bases and the J gene lost 6 bases, with 12 bases spanning the gap. This chain's CDR3 is CATHSRDGYTF. DNA of the CDR3: TGTGCCACGCATTCCCGAGATGGCTACACCTTC.

The sample holds a few counts of this clone. V usage is TRBV5-1 and J usage is TRBJ2-7; D remains unclear. This CDR3 is 13 amino acids long. V was shortened by 5 bases and J by 2 bases, with 11 bases between the two germline ends. Germline CDR1 SGHRS, CDR2 YFSETQ. CDR3 nucleotides: TGCGCCAGCAGGGTTCAGTCACCCTACGAGCAGTACTTC. Encoded protein: CASRVQSPYEQYF.

This clone has a handful of counts. The chain's CDR3 is CASSVGQGWRNTEAFF. The CDR3 nucleotides read TGTGCCAGTAGTGTTGGACAGGGGTGGAGGAACACTGAAGCTTTCTTT. This chain joins TRBV19 and TRBJ1-1; 9 bases agree with TRBD1. Germline V gives CDR1 LNHDA, CDR2 SQIVND (reference sequence). V lost 5 bases to trimming and J lost 1 base; unmatched junction nucleotides: 8. This CDR3 comprises 16 residues.

The chain couples TRBV2 to TRBJ2-1; TRBD2 matches 9 bases. V was pared by 4 bases and J by 2 bases, with 6 bases of the junction left unmatched. The CDR3 is made up of 16 amino acids. From germline, CDR1 is SNHLY and CDR2 FYNNEI. CDR3 in DNA: TGTGCCAGCAGTGTCGTGACTAGCGGACCCTACAATGAGCAGTTCTTC. Protein product: CASSVVTSGPYNEQFF.

The chain carries TRBV30 and TRBJ2-6, with 8 bases identical to TRBD1. V shed 2 bases and J 4 bases; nucleotides not matched to a gene: 13. Germline values: CDR1 GTSNPN, CDR2 SVGIG (reference sequence). The CDR3 loop spans 18 amino acids. The DNA for the CDR3 is TGTGCCTGGAGTCGTGGACAGGGCCCCTCGGGAGGGGCCAACGTCCTGACTTTC. Residues: CAWSRGQGPSGGANVLTF.

The V and J genes are TRBV7-2 and TRBJ2-7; the match to TRBD1 covers 9 bases. Germline V gene lookup returns CDR1 SGHTA and CDR2 FQGNSA. The CDR3 totals 14 residues. J gave up 6 bases and V 6 bases, and 9 bases lay outside the gene matches. The CDR3 sequence is CASSSTGTGIEQYF. For the CDR3, the DNA is TGTGCCAGCAGTTCAACCGGGACAGGGATCGAGCAGTACTTC.

Here the CDR3 DNA reads TGCGCCAGCAGCCAAGCGGACAGGGGACCCGCTGAAGCTTTCTTT. It encodes CASSQADRGPAEAFF. J is TRBJ1-1 and V is TRBV4-3; TRBD1 aligns across 9 bases. CDR3 length equals 15 residues. Looked up from germline, CDR1 is LGHNA and CDR2 is YSLEER. V shed 1 base and J 6 bases; nucleotides not matched to a gene: 6.

The genes are TRBV11-1 and TRBJ2-1, with 8 bases identical to TRBD2. V lost 3 bases to trimming and J lost 2 bases; unmatched junction nucleotides: 3. The CDR3 consists of 15 residues. Per germline, CDR1 SGHAT and CDR2 FQDESV (reference sequence). The CDR3 here is CASSFKGLAYNEQFF. The CDR3 DNA follows: TGTGCCAGCAGCTTTAAGGGACTAGCCTACAATGAGCAGTTCTTC.

The chain combines TRBV7-3 with TRBJ1-1, with D unresolved. Germline V gene data show CDR1 as SGHTA and CDR2 as FQGTGA. CDR3 length: 13 amino acids. The V end lost 1 base, the J end lost 6 bases, and 9 bases lay between the germline ends. The CDR3 bases are TGTGCCAGCAGCTTAAATTCGAGGGCTGAAGCTTTCTTT. This translates into CASSLNSRAEAFF.

The chain is built from TRBV5-6 and TRBJ2-7; 10 nucleotides match TRBD1. This CDR3 has 14 residues. After removal of 4 bases from V and 7 bases from J, the junction contained 8 bases not matched to a gene. CDR1 is SGHDT and CDR2 is YYEEEE in the germline V gene. The CDR3 bases are TGTGCCAGCAGCCCGGTGACAGGGGGCAGGGAGCAGTACTTC. Translation gives CASSPVTGGREQYF.

The V gene is TRBV7-9, the J gene TRBJ2-5, with D unresolved. Germline lookup yields CDR1 SEHNR and CDR2 FQNEAQ (reference sequence). Trimming took off 6 bases at V and 5 bases at J, with 7 bases between the two ends. CDR3 length: 11 amino acids. In DNA form, the CDR3 reads TGTGCCAGCAGTTCCAGTGAGACCCAGTACTTC. This translates into CASSSSETQYF.

The V and J genes are TRBV14 and TRBJ2-2, with 7 bases lining up with TRBD2. The CDR3 extends over 15 amino acids. Germline lookup yields CDR1 SGHDN and CDR2 FVKESK. V lost 4 bases and J lost 5; bases outside the gene matches: 7. CDR3 residues: CASSLGLGWTGELFF. The DNA for the CDR3 is TGTGCCAGCAGCCTCGGACTAGGGTGGACCGGGGAGCTGTTTTTT.

The chain has TRBV6-6 and TRBJ2-2; D is unresolved. This CDR3 has 14 residues. The V end was cut by 6 bases, the J end by 0 bases, with 8 bases between. Germline V gives CDR1 MNHNY, CDR2 SVGAGI (reference sequence). In DNA form, the CDR3 reads TGTGCCAGCAGGAAACTTACGAACACCGGGGAGCTGTTTTTT. Its translation is CASRKLTNTGELFF.

The rearrangement joins TRBV7-9 to TRBJ1-6, with D perhaps TRBD1 (5 bases). This CDR3 is 15 amino acids long. The V end lost 3 bases, the J end lost 2 bases, and 8 bases lay between the germline ends. Per the germline V gene, CDR1 is SEHNR and CDR2 is FQNEAQ (reference sequence). CDR3 coding DNA: TGTGCCAGCAGCTTGGGGCAGGCCTATAATTCACCCCTCCACTTT. Its protein is CASSLGQAYNSPLHF.

The genes are TRBV3-1 (or the pseudogene TRBV3-2) and TRBJ1-5, with 7 bases matching TRBD1. V lost 3 bases, J lost 11 bases, and 4 bases stayed unmatched. The V gene's germline CDR1 is LGHDT and CDR2 YNNKEL (reference sequence). The CDR3 sequence is 12 residues long. In DNA, the CDR3 is TGTGCCAGCAGCCAGGGGGACAGAACCCAGCATTTT. As protein: CASSQGDRTQHF.

The rearrangement uses TRBV27 and TRBJ1-4; D is possibly TRBD1 (5 bases). The CDR3 is 14 residues long. Per germline, CDR1 MNHEY and CDR2 SMNVEV (reference sequence). Trimming removed 8 bases from V and 1 base from J, with 11 bases in between. CDR3 loop: CASSQGRTNEKLFF. In DNA form, the CDR3 reads TGTGCCAGCTCCCAGGGAAGAACTAATGAAAAACTGTTTTTT.

The V call is TRBV6-4, the J call TRBJ1-2; the match to TRBD1 covers 9 bases. Germline lookup yields CDR1 MRHNA and CDR2 SNTAGT. CDR3 length: 13 amino acids. The ends lost 5 bases at V and 5 bases at J; junction bases unmatched: 3. For the CDR3, the DNA is TGTGCCAGCAGTCACGGACAGGGGTATGGCTACACCTTC. Translated: CASSHGQGYGYTF.

This chain connects TRBV5-1 to TRBJ2-7; the D gene is possibly TRBD2 (5 bases). V was trimmed by 4 bases and J by 2 bases, leaving 10 bases between them. The CDR3 totals 13 residues. Germline CDR1 and CDR2: SGHRS and YFSETQ. CDR3 in DNA: TGCGCCAGCAGCCCAGCGGCCCCCTACGAGCAGTACTTC. It is translated as CASSPAAPYEQYF. The full variable domain, rest sourced from reference TRBV5-1 and TRBJ2-7, is KAGVTQTPRYLIKTRGQQVTLSCSPISGHRSVSWYQQTPGQGLQFLFEYFSETQRNKGNFPGRFSGRQFSNSRSEMNVSTLELGDSALYLCASSPAAPYEQYFGPGTRLTVT.

V gene TRBV29-1 combines with J gene TRBJ2-4; D remains ambiguous. CDR1 is SQVTM, CDR2 ANQGSEA, per germline. The V gene lost 6 bases and the J gene lost 0 bases, with 6 bases spanning the gap. The CDR3 spans 12 residues. The CDR3 nucleotides are TGCAGCGTCAGGCTAGCCAAAAACATTCAGTACTTC. Its protein is CSVRLAKNIQYF.

This clone showed up just once. The chain recombines TRBV19 with TRBJ1-4, with D perhaps matching TRBD1 (6 bases). The CDR3 is 17 residues long. CDR1 LNHDA and CDR2 SQIVND come from the germline V gene (reference sequence). Deletions cut 3 bases from V and 2 bases from J, with 16 bases between. The CDR3 coding sequence is TGTGCCAGTAGTATCGTCTGGACAGTCAACACTAATGAAAAACTGTTTTTT. Its protein is CASSIVWTVNTNEKLFF.

V is TRBV3-1 (or the pseudogene TRBV3-2) and J is TRBJ1-2; possible D gene TRBD1, 6 bases. CDR3 length equals 14 residues. Trimming took off 1 base at V and 4 bases at J, with 10 bases between the two ends. The germline gives CDR1 LGHDT, CDR2 YNNKEL (reference sequence). The CDR3 region has the DNA TGTGCCAGCAGCCAAGCCACAGGGTCCTATGGCTACACCTTC. It encodes CASSQATGSYGYTF.